This TCR beta chain was recorded in a study of OX40 agonist ivuxolimab in advanced cancers. Background on the study: Melanoma, hepatocellular carcinoma, head and neck or renal cell cancer occurred in dose-escalation patients.

This clone was seen only once. Deletions cut 1 base from V and 6 bases from J, with 7 bases between. The CDR3 covers 12 residues. From germline, CDR1 is SGHAT and CDR2 FQNNGV. Measured with immunoSEQ multiplex PCR; TCRdb has only the in-frame clones, and not every one. Of more than 80,000 clones listed, 94% are singletons. This rearrangement joins TRBV11-2 to TRBJ2-7; unclear D gene. The TCR was taken from an adult with an advanced solid tumor such as melanoma, head and neck, liver or kidney cancer. Specimen: CD4+ or CD8+ T cells sorted from blood, collected in a trial of the OX40 agonist ivuxolimab. The CDR3 reads CASSLGESEQYF. CDR3 sequence (DNA): TGTGCCAGCAGCTTAGGGGAAAGCGAGCAGTACTTC. Combining the CDR3 with reference TRBV11-2 and TRBJ2-7 gives the whole variable domain EAGVAQSPRYKIIEKRQSVAFWCNPISGHATLYWYQQILGQGPKLLIQFQNNGVVDDSQLPKDRFSAERLKGVDSTLKIQPAKLEDSAVYLCASSLGESEQYFGPGTRLTVT.